This entry lists 26 T cell receptor beta chains sequenced from one sample in a study of vaccination and CD4 T cells after COVID-19. Antigens of these TCRs are unknown. Treatment denoted: roughly ten-day PBMC culture with coronavirus spike peptide pools or control peptides (ViraFEST assay). Pre-COVID-19 pandemic sampling (2011-2018) yielded the unexposed donor's CD4+ T cells. With the Oncomine TCR Beta short-read assay, DNA from cultured CD4+ T cells was sequenced. TCRdb re-analysed the PCR reads in MiXCR, keeping a single row per CDR3 protein. The sample holds around 1,500 distinct CDR3 sequences, 10% to 12% seen once. The source material was CD4+ T cells from blood, cultured in vitro. The receptors originated from a human donor in good health.

This clonotype is termed large. CDR3 region: CASSPGQGMNTEAFF. CDR3 DNA: TGTGCCAGCAGCCCAGGACAGGGGATGAACACTGAAGCTTTCTTT. V usage is TRBV7-8 and J usage is TRBJ1-1; 9 bases agree with TRBD1. The CDR3 has 15 amino acids. V lost 5 bases to trimming and J lost 0 bases; unmatched junction nucleotides: 4. Germline V gene data show CDR1 as SGHVS and CDR2 as FQNEAQ.

By share, this clonotype ranks as medium-sized. The chain recombines TRBV27 with TRBJ2-7, with 9 bases matching TRBD1. The CDR3 runs to 15 residues. Germline loops: CDR1 MNHEY, CDR2 SMNVEV (reference sequence). Trimming removed 5 bases from V and 3 bases from J; junction bases left unmatched: 8. CDR3 nucleotide sequence: TGTGCCAGCAGTCCCTGGGACAGGGTGATCTACGAGCAGTACTTC. It encodes CASSPWDRVIYEQYF.

By proportion, this clonotype is medium-sized. The chain employs TRBV2 and TRBJ2-3; weak D call: TRBD1 (5 bases). Trimming left V 2 bases short and J 5 bases short, with 23 bases between. The CDR3 is made up of 18 amino acids. The germline gives CDR1 SNHLY, CDR2 FYNNEI. The CDR3 DNA reads as TGTGCCAGCAGTGAACTGCAGGGCTGGGGTGGAACCGAAGATACGCAGTATTTT. This sequence encodes CASSELQGWGGTEDTQYF.

A few counts support this clonotype. The genes are TRBV28 and TRBJ2-1; 7 bases agree with TRBD1. V dropped 6 bases and J dropped 3; count of bases not matched to a gene: 17. The CDR3 spans 18 residues. Germline loops: CDR1 MDHEN, CDR2 SYDVKM. For the CDR3, the DNA is TGTGCCAGCAGAGGGGACAGCCATTTGCCCCTCCTCTACAATGAGCAGTTCTTC. It yields the protein CASRGDSHLPLLYNEQFF.

The gene calls are TRBV9 and TRBJ2-4; perhaps D is TRBD1 or TRBD2 (5 bases each). CDR1 and CDR2 from the germline V gene are SGDLS and YYNGEE. The ends were cut back, 0 bases at V and 5 bases at J, with 12 bases in the middle. The CDR3 totals 15 residues. The chain's CDR3 is CASSVGGRLQNIQYF. The CDR3 coding sequence is TGTGCCAGCAGCGTAGGGGGACGTCTCCAAAACATTCAGTACTTC.

This clonotype rates as large. The chain is built from TRBV20-1 and TRBJ2-5; D might be TRBD2 (6 bases). Deletions cut 0 bases from V and 3 bases from J, with 11 bases between. Germline-derived CDR1 and CDR2 are DFQATT and SNEGSKA (reference sequence). The CDR3 is 14 residues long. CDR3 nucleotide sequence: TGCAGTGCTAGAGATCGTAGCGGCAAAGAGACCCAGTACTTC. It encodes CSARDRSGKETQYF.

About this clonotype: This could be a read error, since a much larger clone is one nucleotide away. The CDR3 ends on some other residue instead of the conserved phenylalanine or tryptophan, so this is likely a read error. The chain couples TRBV7-3 to TRBJ2-1, with D hard to call. CDR3 length: 15 residues. The germline gives CDR1 SGHTA, CDR2 FQGTGA. V shed 2 bases and J shed 1 base, with 9 bases lying between them. DNA for the CDR3: TGTGCCAGCAGCTTAGAGGCGAATTCCTACAATGAGCAGTTCTTA. This encodes CASSLEANSYNEQFL.

This clonotype was recorded a few times. The chain couples TRBV30 to TRBJ2-5; D possibly corresponds to TRBD2 (6 bases). Germline V CDR1 and CDR2: GTSNPN, SVGIG (reference sequence). Trimming removed 5 bases from V and 5 bases from J, with 21 bases in between. The length of the CDR3 is 15 residues. The chain's CDR3 is CAWGSPFREYETQYF. DNA for the CDR3: TGTGCCTGGGGATCCCCTTTCCGGGAGTACGAGACCCAGTACTTC.

In regard to this clonotype: A read error is possible here, since a much larger clone lies one base away. The V call is TRBV27, the J call TRBJ2-1, with TRBD2 as a possible D gene (5 bases). CDR1 is MNHEY and CDR2 is SMNVEV in the germline V gene (reference sequence). CDR3 length: 13 amino acids. CDR3: CPSTDVEASHQFF. CDR3 DNA sequence: TGTCCCAGCACCGACGTCGAAGCTAGCCACCAGTTCTTC.

Relative to its sample, this clonotype is medium-sized. CDR3 sequence (DNA): TGCAGTGCTATGGTAGGGGGTAGTGAAAAACTGTTTTTT. The encoded protein is CSAMVGGSEKLFF. V usage is TRBV20-1 and J usage is TRBJ1-4; the D gene is possibly TRBD1 (6 bases). Per the germline V gene, CDR1 is DFQATT and CDR2 is SNEGSKA (reference sequence). CDR3 length: 13 residues. V gave up 4 bases and J gave up 7 bases, with 13 bases separating them.

In this sample, this clonotype is medium-sized (0.01 to 0.1%). V gene TRBV6-5 combines with J gene TRBJ2-1; D uncertain. Trimming left V 0 bases short and J 5 bases short, with 8 bases between. CDR1 is MNHEY and CDR2 is SVGAGI in the germline V gene. CDR3 size: 14 residues. This CDR3 is CASSYSRAHNEQFF. In nucleotides, the CDR3 is TGTGCCAGCAGTTACTCCCGGGCCCACAATGAGCAGTTCTTC.

In its sample, this clonotype ranks as medium-sized. The DNA is left out, because the CDR3 cannot be placed on it with certainty; the CDR3 is given as TCRdb lists it. The genes are TRBV5-8 and TRBJ2-7; the table's TRBD1 call for D was not verified on the DNA. The CDR3 spans 15 amino acids, including both terminal residues. Germline values: CDR1 SGHTS, CDR2 YDEGEE. The CDR3 is CASSFGPGPPYEQYF.

This clonotype is termed medium-sized (0.01 to 0.1%). The V gene is TRBV20-1, the J gene TRBJ2-1; TRBD2 matches at 9 bases. The CDR3 runs to 14 residues. V lost 6 bases and J lost 4; bases outside the gene matches: 7. The V gene's germline CDR1 is DFQATT and CDR2 SNEGSKA (reference sequence). CDR3 in DNA: TGCAGTGCGCAAATAGCGGGAGATTACAATGAGCAGTTCTTC. Encoded protein: CSAQIAGDYNEQFF.

In regard to this clonotype: A much larger clonotype is one base distant, so this may be a read error. This sequence joins TRBV2 and TRBJ2-7; 11 bases line up with TRBD1. Unmatched junction bases numbered 6, after V lost 5 bases and J lost 3 bases. Germline V gene data show CDR1 as SNHLY and CDR2 as FYNNEI. This CDR3 is 15 amino acids long. CDR3 nucleotides: TGTGCCAGCAGTAAACCGGGACAGGGGGTCTACGAGCAGTACTTC. Encoded protein: CASSKPGQGVYEQYF.

This clonotype is medium-sized within its sample. V usage is TRBV6-5 and J usage is TRBJ2-2; D possibly matches TRBD1 or TRBD2 (5 bases each). From germline, CDR1 is MNHEY and CDR2 SVGAGI. Trimming shortened V by 0 bases and J by 4 bases, and 9 bases separated the two germline ends. The CDR3 runs to 15 residues. CDR3 amino acids: CASSYSMGTTGELFF. The CDR3 DNA follows: TGTGCCAGCAGTTACTCCATGGGGACCACCGGGGAGCTGTTTTTT.

In its sample, this clonotype ranks as medium-sized. The V gene is TRBV2, the J gene TRBJ2-3; 10 positions agree with TRBD1. The CDR3 loop spans 14 amino acids. CDR1 is SNHLY and CDR2 is FYNNEI in the germline V gene. V trimming: 6 bases; J trimming: 3 bases; junction bases outside the gene matches: 3. CDR3 protein: CASRRQGATDTQYF. Written as DNA, the CDR3 is TGTGCCAGCAGAAGACAGGGGGCTACAGATACGCAGTATTTT.

This clonotype is classed as large. This chain uses TRBV2 with TRBJ1-6; D is unresolved. Germline CDR1 is SNHLY and CDR2 is FYNNEI. The CDR3 has 11 amino acids. Trimming removed 6 bases from V and 14 bases from J, with 11 bases in between. CDR3 protein: CASRAAGALHF. The CDR3 DNA reads TGTGCCAGCAGGGCGGCGGGAGCCCTCCACTTT. The full variable domain, with the rest looked up from reference TRBV2 and TRBJ1-6, is EPEVTQTPSHQVTQMGQEVILRCVPISNHLYFYWYRQILGQKVEFLVSFYNNEISEKSEIFDDQFSVERPDGSNFTLKIRSTKLEDSAMYFCASRAAGALHFGNGTRLTVT.

This clonotype rates as medium-sized. This chain connects TRBV12-3 or TRBV12-4 to TRBJ2-3; D not resolved. V lost 6 bases and J lost 2, with 3 bases in between. This CDR3 spans 11 amino acids. CDR3 DNA: TGTGCCAGCAGGACCACAGATACGCAGTATTTT. Encoded protein: CASRTTDTQYF.

In its sample, this clonotype was seen a few times. The chain recombines TRBV2 with TRBJ1-4; the match to TRBD1 covers 8 bases. The germline V gene has CDR1 SNHLY and CDR2 FYNNEI. V shed 1 base, J shed 4 bases, and the junction held 2 bases outside the gene matches. The CDR3 is 15 residues long. The CDR3 bases are TGTGCCAGCAGTGAAGTAGGACAGGGTAATGAAAAACTGTTTTTT. This sequence encodes CASSEVGQGNEKLFF.

This clonotype is termed medium-sized. The CDR3 spells CSATRETGWNTGELFF. The CDR3 bases are TGCAGTGCTACTAGGGAGACAGGGTGGAACACCGGGGAGCTGTTTTTT. V is TRBV20-1 and J is TRBJ2-2; 7 nucleotides match TRBD1. There are 16 residues in the CDR3. The V and J ends lost 4 bases and 1 base, in that order; junction bases with no gene match: 9. Germline V lookup: CDR1 DFQATT, CDR2 SNEGSKA (reference sequence).

By share, this clonotype ranks as medium-sized. The rearrangement uses TRBV20-1 and TRBJ2-7; 8 nucleotides agree with TRBD1. V shed 0 bases and J 5 bases; nucleotides not matched to a gene: 9. This CDR3 is 15 amino acids long. The V gene's germline CDR1 is DFQATT and CDR2 SNEGSKA (reference sequence). CDR3 bases: TGCAGTGCTAGAGATACAGGACAGGGTGTAAACGAGCAGTACTTC. Its protein is CSARDTGQGVNEQYF.

This clonotype is labeled as medium-sized. The genes are TRBV7-2 and TRBJ2-7; a weak D match, TRBD2 (6 bases). The CDR3 is 14 residues long. Trimming stripped 6 bases from V and 3 bases from J, with 15 bases between. Looked up from germline, CDR1 is SGHTA and CDR2 is FQGNSA. The CDR3 sequence is CASRRGGTDYEQYF. The CDR3 region has the DNA TGTGCCAGCAGGCGGGGCGGGACGGACTACGAGCAGTACTTC.

The sample holds a few counts of this clonotype. V gene TRBV6-2 or TRBV6-3 combines with J gene TRBJ2-6; 10 bases are shared with TRBD2. CDR1 is MNHEY and CDR2 is SVGEGT in the germline V gene. V shed 5 bases and J 0 bases; nucleotides not matched to a gene: 13. The CDR3 extends over 20 amino acids. In nucleotides, the CDR3 is TGTGCCAGCAGTGCCCCTCGGGCTAGCGGGGGTTACTCTGGGGCCAACGTCCTGACTTTC. The encoded protein is CASSAPRASGGYSGANVLTF.

By frequency in the sample, this clonotype is medium-sized. CDR3 protein: CASGTLNSPLHF. The CDR3 coding sequence is TGTGCCAGCGGGACACTTAATTCACCCCTCCACTTT. The chain employs TRBV25-1 and TRBJ1-6, with D possibly TRBD1 on 6 matching bases. The CDR3 spans 12 residues. V was shortened by 8 bases and J by 6 bases, with 8 bases between the two germline ends. The germline V gene has CDR1 MGHDK and CDR2 SYGVNS.

In this sample, this clonotype turned up a few times. This chain connects TRBV4-3 to TRBJ2-7; D is possibly TRBD2 (6 bases). Deletions cut 2 bases from V and 4 bases from J, with 27 bases between. CDR1 LGHNA and CDR2 YSLEER come from the germline V gene. The CDR3 length is 19 residues. The CDR3 region is CASSQSLPPEGLDAYEQYF. The CDR3 region has the DNA TGCGCCAGCAGCCAAAGTCTCCCCCCGGAGGGACTCGACGCATACGAGCAGTACTTC.

By share, this clonotype ranks as medium-sized. The chain recombines TRBV7-2 with TRBJ2-4; unclear D gene. Germline V gene data show CDR1 as SGHTA and CDR2 as FQGNSA. The CDR3 spans 13 residues. V lost 1 base to trimming and J lost 9 bases, with 10 bases between them. CDR3 residues: CASSLDHRAIQYF. The CDR3 DNA follows: TGTGCCAGCAGCTTAGATCACCGGGCCATTCAGTACTTC.